This T cell receptor beta chain was identified in a study of siplizumab effects on memory and regulatory T cells. The method was immunoSEQ multiplex PCR; TCRdb's version includes in-frame clones alone and lacks a portion of them. The sample consists of about 120,000 clones, 93% of them appearing once. The CDR3 loop spans 16 amino acids. Germline loops: CDR1 LGHNT, CDR2 FRNRAP. The V end was cut by 0 bases, the J end by 4 bases, with 13 bases between. The material sequenced was non-Treg CD4+ T cells sorted from blood. The receptor was isolated from a human donor in good health. The chain recombines TRBV12-5 with TRBJ1-5, with TRBD1 as a possible D gene (5 bases). This chain's CDR3 is CASGLVSGKDNQPQHF. CDR3 coding DNA: TGTGCTAGTGGTTTGGTTTCAGGGAAGGATAATCAGCCCCAGCATTTT. Based on the CDR3 plus reference TRBV12-5 and TRBJ1-5, the full variable domain is DARVTQTPRHKVTEMGQEVTMRCQPILGHNTVFWYRQTMMQGLELLAYFRNRAPLDDSGMPKDRFSAEMPDATLATLKIQPSEPRDSAVYFCASGLVSGKDNQPQHFGDGTRLSIL.